A single T cell receptor beta chain is shown here with its context. Method: immunoSEQ multiplex PCR; TCRdb's copy keeps in-frame clones and lacks some. The sample carries approximately 2,000,000 clones, less than 95% recorded once. V was clipped by 2 bases and J by 3 bases, with 19 bases between them. Germline V gene lookup returns CDR1 MNHNS and CDR2 SASEGT. CDR3 length: 17 amino acids. This specimen comes from a study of shared clonotypes between healthy human individuals. The gene calls are TRBV6-1 and TRBJ1-1; TRBD1 might be the D (6 bases). The material sequenced was naive CD4+ T cells from PBMCs. Noted subset: CD45RA+ positively selected. This TCR was sampled from a man younger than 30 in good health. Some clones in this sample may be carry-over from other donors' samples. The CDR3 sequence is CASSEQGGIRRYTEAFF. CDR3 coding DNA: TGTGCCAGCAGTGAACAAGGGGGAATTAGAAGGTACACTGAAGCTTTCTTT.